This T cell receptor (beta chain) was identified during a study of blood T cell repertoires in COVID-19. Source study methods: Quantification of nucleated cells was approximated via reference gene primer amplification. Using immunoSEQ multiplex PCR, the repertoire was profiled, and TCRdb retains in-frame clones only, with some absent. The V and J calls and clone size come from that table; D and trimming were worked out from the DNA. This sample yields under 450,000 clones, of which approximately 91% are seen a single time; around 0.94% belongs to the top ten. The V and J ends lost 4 bases and 4 bases respectively, with 10 bases between them. Germline lookup yields CDR1 SGHDN and CDR2 FVKESK. The CDR3 runs to 13 residues.

The origin of this receptor is a woman in her 40s who had been exposed to COVID-19. Material for sequencing was PBMCs or T cells enriched from blood (not recorded which). The J gene is TRBJ1-2, the V gene TRBV14, with D hard to call. Here the CDR3 reads CASSPGSVYGYTF. In DNA, the CDR3 is TGTGCCAGCAGCCCCGGCAGCGTCTATGGCTACACCTTC.